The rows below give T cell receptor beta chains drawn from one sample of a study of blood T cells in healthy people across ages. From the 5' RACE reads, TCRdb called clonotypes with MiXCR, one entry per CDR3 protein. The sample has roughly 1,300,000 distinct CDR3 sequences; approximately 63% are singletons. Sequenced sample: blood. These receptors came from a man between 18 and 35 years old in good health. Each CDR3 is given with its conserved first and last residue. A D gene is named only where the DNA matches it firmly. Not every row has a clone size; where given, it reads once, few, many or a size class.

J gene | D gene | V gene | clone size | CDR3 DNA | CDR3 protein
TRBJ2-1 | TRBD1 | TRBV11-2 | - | TGTGCCAGCACGCGACAGGGGGCAAGGCAAGACAATGAGCAGTTCTTC | CASTRQGARQDNEQFF
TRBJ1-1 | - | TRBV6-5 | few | TGTGCCAGCAGCGGGACCCACGAAAAGAACACTGAAGCTTTCTTT | CASSGTHEKNTEAFF
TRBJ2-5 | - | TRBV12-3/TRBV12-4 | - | TGTGCCAGCAGTTTAGAGTCGGGAAGACTGGGAGAGACCCAGTACTTC | CASSLESGRLGETQYF
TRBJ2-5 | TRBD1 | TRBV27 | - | TGTGCCAGCAGTCCAAACCCGGGACAGGGGTTCGGTGAGACCCAGTACTTC | CASSPNPGQGFGETQYF
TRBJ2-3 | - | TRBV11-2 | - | TGTGCCAGCAGCTTATTCCGGGACGGCAGCACAGATACGCAGTATTTT | CASSLFRDGSTDTQYF
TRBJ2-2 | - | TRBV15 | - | TGTGCCACCAGCAGAGATAGCCTAATGGACAGTACCTTCACCGGGGAGCTGTTTTTT | CATSRDSLMDSTFTGELFF
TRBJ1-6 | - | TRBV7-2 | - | TGTGCCAGCAGCTTAGAAGGGGTGGATAACTCACCCCTCCACTTT | CASSLEGVDNSPLHF
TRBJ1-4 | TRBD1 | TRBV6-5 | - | TGTGCCAGCAGTTACTCTCGGACAGGGGAACGGGAAAAACTGTTTTTT | CASSYSRTGEREKLFF
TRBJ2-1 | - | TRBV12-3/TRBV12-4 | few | TGTGCCAGCAGTTTTGGGGGGTACATCCTGAATGAGCAGTTCTTC | CASSFGGYILNEQFF
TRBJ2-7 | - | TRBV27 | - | TGTGCCAGCAGTTTCGGGACTTCACTTTCCTACGAGCAGTACTTC | CASSFGTSLSYEQYF
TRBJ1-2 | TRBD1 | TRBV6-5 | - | TGTGCCAGCAGTTACGGGACAGGGGACTATGGCTACACCTTC | CASSYGTGDYGYTF
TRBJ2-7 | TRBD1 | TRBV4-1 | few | TGCGCCAGCAGCCAGGGGGACAGGGTGATCTACGAGCAGTACTTC | CASSQGDRVIYEQYF
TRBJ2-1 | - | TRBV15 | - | TGTGCCACAACGGCCCGGGGGAATGAGCAGTTCTTC | CATTARGNEQFF
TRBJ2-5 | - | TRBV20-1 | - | TGCAGTGCTAGAGATCGTGGCGGTGCAAGGTACTTC | CSARDRGGARYF
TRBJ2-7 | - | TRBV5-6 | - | TGTGCCAGCAGCTTGGTTCCCGTCGAGCAGTACTTC | CASSLVPVEQYF
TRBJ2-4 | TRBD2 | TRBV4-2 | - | TGTGCCAGCAGCCCAGGGACTATCGTAGCCAAAAACATTCAGTACTTC | CASSPGTIVAKNIQYF
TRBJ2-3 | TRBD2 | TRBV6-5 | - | TGTGCCAGCAGTTACTCGAGGACTAGCCGACGCACAGATACGCAGTATTTT | CASSYSRTSRRTDTQYF
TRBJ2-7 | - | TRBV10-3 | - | TGTGCCATCAGTGAGCTTAGCCTGAGCTCCTACAATGAGCAGTACTTC | CAISELSLSSYNEQYF
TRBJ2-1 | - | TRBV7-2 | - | TGTGCCAGCAGCAATACTCCAAGCTCCTACAATGAGCAGTTCTTC | CASSNTPSSYNEQFF
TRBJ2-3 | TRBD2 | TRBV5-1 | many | TGCGCCAGCAGCTCGGGACTAGCTTCAAACACAGATACGCAGTATTTT | CASSSGLASNTDTQYF
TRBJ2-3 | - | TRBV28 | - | TGTGCCAGCAGAGTCCACGGGGGAGAAACTAGCACAGATACGCAGTATTTT | CASRVHGGETSTDTQYF
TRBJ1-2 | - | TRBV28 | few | TGTGCCAGCAGCTTAGAAACTGGGGCCTATGGCTACACCTTC | CASSLETGAYGYTF
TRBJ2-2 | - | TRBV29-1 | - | TGCAGCGTTCGTGGGGGGCATGCGGGCGGGGAGCTGTTTTTT | CSVRGGHAGGELFF
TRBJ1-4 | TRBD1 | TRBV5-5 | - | TGTGCCAGCAGCCCGACCGGGACAGGGAATGAAAAACTGTTTTTT | CASSPTGTGNEKLFF
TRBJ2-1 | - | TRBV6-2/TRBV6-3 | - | TGTGCCAGCAGTGTACCGAGCTCCTACAATGAGCAGTTCTTC | CASSVPSSYNEQFF
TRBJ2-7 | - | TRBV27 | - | TGTGCCAGCAGTTTAGAGGTTAGGACGAACGAGCAGTACTTC | CASSLEVRTNEQYF
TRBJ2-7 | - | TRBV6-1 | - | TGTGCCAGCAGTGAAGGAGTGTTTGGGTACGAGCAGTACTTC | CASSEGVFGYEQYF
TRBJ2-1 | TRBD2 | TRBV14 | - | TGTGCCAGCAGCCCTAGCGGGATTTACAATGAGCAGTTCTTC | CASSPSGIYNEQFF
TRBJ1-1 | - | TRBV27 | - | TGTGCCAGCAGCACCGTCCCAATCATAAACACTGAAGCTTTCTTT | CASSTVPIINTEAFF
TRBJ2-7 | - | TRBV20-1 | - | TGCAGTGCTCAAGTAGACTACGAGCAGTACTTC | CSAQVDYEQYF
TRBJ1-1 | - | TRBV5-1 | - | TGCGCCAGCAGAAGTGGGGCAGAGAACACTGAAGCTTTCTTT | CASRSGAENTEAFF
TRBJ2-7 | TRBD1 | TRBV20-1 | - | TGCAGTACTAGCCCCGGACAGGGGTCGTCCTACGAGCAGTACTTC | CSTSPGQGSSYEQYF
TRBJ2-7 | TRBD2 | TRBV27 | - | TGTGCCAGCAGTTTCGGGACTAGCGGGATCGAGCAGTACTTC | CASSFGTSGIEQYF
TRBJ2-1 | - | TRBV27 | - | TGTGCCAGCAGTTTATCGGGCTACCCGTTGTACAATGAGCAGTTCTTC | CASSLSGYPLYNEQFF
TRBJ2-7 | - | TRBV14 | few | TGTGCCAGCAGCCAGAGACACCCCTACGAGCAGTACTTC | CASSQRHPYEQYF
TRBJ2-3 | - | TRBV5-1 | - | TGCGCCAGCAGCTTGGGCGGGGACAGTAGCACAGATACGCAGTATTTT | CASSLGGDSSTDTQYF
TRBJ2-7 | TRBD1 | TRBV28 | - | TGTGCCAGCAGTACACCGGGACAGGGCAACTACGAGCAGTACTTC | CASSTPGQGNYEQYF
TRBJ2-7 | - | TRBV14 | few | TGTGCCAGCAGCCAAGTTCTAGGGGGAAGCGAGCAGTACTTC | CASSQVLGGSEQYF
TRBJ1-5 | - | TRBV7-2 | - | TGTGCCAGCAGCTTAGACGCTGGGGGTAGCAATCAGCCCCAGCATTTT | CASSLDAGGSNQPQHF
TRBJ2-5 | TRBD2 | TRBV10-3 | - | TGTGCCATCAGTAATCCGGGACTAGTCGTAGAGACCCAGTACTTC | CAISNPGLVVETQYF
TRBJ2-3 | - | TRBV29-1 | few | TGCAGCTCTGCCGGACAACACACAGATACGCAGTATTTT | CSSAGQHTDTQYF
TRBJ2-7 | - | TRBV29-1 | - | TGCAGCGTTTACTTCGTCGGGGGCTACGAGCAGTACTTC | CSVYFVGGYEQYF
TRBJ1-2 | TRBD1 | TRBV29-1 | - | TGCAGCGTTGACCAGGACAGGGTGGGTTGGGATGGCTACACCTTC | CSVDQDRVGWDGYTF
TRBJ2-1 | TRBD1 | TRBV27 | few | TGTGCCAGCAGCCAGGGACAGGGGGCCTACAATGAGCAGTTCTTC | CASSQGQGAYNEQFF
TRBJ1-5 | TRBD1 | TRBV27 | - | TGTGCCAGCAGTCGACAGGGAATTTATCAGCCCCAGCATTTT | CASSRQGIYQPQHF
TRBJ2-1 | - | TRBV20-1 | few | TGCAGTGCTTTAGGCCCCGGGACTGGGTACTACAATGAGCAGTTCTTC | CSALGPGTGYYNEQFF
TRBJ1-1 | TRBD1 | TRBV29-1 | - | TGCAGCGTGACAGGGGGAGTGACGGATACTGAAGCTTTCTTT | CSVTGGVTDTEAFF
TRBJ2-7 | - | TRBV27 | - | TGTGCCAGCAGCCAGTGGGGGAATGAGCAGTACTTC | CASSQWGNEQYF
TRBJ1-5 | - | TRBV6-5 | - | TGTGCCAGCAGTTACTCGGCGAGACAGCCCCAGCATTTT | CASSYSARQPQHF
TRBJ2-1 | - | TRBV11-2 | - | TGTGCCAGCAGCTGGGCACTACGAGACTCCTACAATGAGCAGTTCTTC | CASSWALRDSYNEQFF
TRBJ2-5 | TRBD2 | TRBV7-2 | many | TGTGCCAGCAGACTTAGCGGGGGGGCCCAAGAGACCCAGTACTTC | CASRLSGGAQETQYF
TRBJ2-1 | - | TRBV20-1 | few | TGCAGTGCTTTGACCGGCACCAATGAGCAGTTCTTC | CSALTGTNEQFF
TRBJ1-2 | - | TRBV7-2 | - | TGTGCCAGCAGCTTAGCATCCGGGACGTCGGGCTACACCTTC | CASSLASGTSGYTF
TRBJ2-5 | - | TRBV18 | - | TGTGCCAGCTCACCATTCGAGAGCCGAGAGGGGACCCAGTACTTC | CASSPFESREGTQYF
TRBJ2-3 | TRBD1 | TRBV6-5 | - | TGTGCCAGCAGTTACTCTCCCGGGACAGGGGGCACAGATACGCAGTATTTT | CASSYSPGTGGTDTQYF
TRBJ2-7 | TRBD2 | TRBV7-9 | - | TGTGCCAGCCGTTCCGACTTGGGCCTACGGGGGGTTGCCTACGAGCAGTACTTC | CASRSDLGLRGVAYEQYF
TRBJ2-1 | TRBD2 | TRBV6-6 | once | TGTGCTAGCAGTTACTCTGGGGCTAGCGGTACGTACAATGAGCAGTTCTTC | CASSYSGASGTYNEQFF